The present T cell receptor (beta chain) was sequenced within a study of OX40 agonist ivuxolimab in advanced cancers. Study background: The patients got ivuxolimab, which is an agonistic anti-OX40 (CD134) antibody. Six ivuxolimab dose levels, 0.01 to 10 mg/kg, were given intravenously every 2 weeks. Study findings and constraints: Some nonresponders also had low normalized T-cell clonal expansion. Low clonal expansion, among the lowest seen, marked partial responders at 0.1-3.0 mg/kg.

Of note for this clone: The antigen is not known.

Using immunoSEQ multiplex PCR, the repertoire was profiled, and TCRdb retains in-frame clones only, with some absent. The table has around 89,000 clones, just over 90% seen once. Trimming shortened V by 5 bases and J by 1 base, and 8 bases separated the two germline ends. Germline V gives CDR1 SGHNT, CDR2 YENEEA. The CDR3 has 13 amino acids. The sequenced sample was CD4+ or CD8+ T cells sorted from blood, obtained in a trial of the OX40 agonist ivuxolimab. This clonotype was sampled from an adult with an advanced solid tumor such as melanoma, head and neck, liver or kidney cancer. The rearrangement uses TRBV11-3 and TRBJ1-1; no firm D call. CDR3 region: CASSPQPNTEAFF. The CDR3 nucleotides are TGTGCCAGCAGCCCTCAGCCGAACACTGAAGCTTTCTTT. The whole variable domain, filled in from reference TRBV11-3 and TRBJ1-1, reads EAGVVQSPRYKIIEKKQPVAFWCNPISGHNTLYWYLQNLGQGPELLIRYENEEAVDDSQLPKDRFSAERLKGVDSTLKIQPAELGDSAVYLCASSPQPNTEAFFGQGTRLTVV.